This T cell receptor (beta chain) derives from a study of OX40 agonist ivuxolimab in advanced cancers. TCRdb keeps only in-frame clones here, not all; method: immunoSEQ multiplex PCR. The table has 55,000 to 85,000 clones, roughly 90% seen once. The germline V gene encodes CDR1 SGDLS and CDR2 YYNGEE. The CDR3 loop spans 14 amino acids. V shed 0 bases and J shed 3 bases, with 10 bases lying between them. This sequence originates from an adult with an advanced solid tumor such as melanoma, head and neck, liver or kidney cancer. The sample was CD4+ or CD8+ T cells sorted from blood, taken in a trial of the OX40 agonist ivuxolimab. This rearrangement joins TRBV9 to TRBJ2-7; tentatively, D is TRBD1 or TRBD2 (7 bases each). The CDR3 is CASSVGRGGYEQYF. CDR3 DNA: TGTGCCAGCAGCGTAGGCAGGGGGGGCTACGAGCAGTACTTC. The complete variable domain, with remaining parts taken from reference TRBV9 and TRBJ2-7, reads DSGVTQTPKHLITATGQRVTLRCSPRSGDLSVYWYQQSLDQGLQFLIQYYNGEERAKGNILERFSAQQFPDLHSELNLSSLELGDSALYFCASSVGRGGYEQYFGPGTRLTVT.